This passage covers 5 T cell receptor beta chains from one sample sequenced in a study of blood T cell repertoires in COVID-19. TCRdb's table, derived via immunoSEQ multiplex PCR, lists solely in-frame clones and lacks some. The repertoire includes about 150,000 clones, over 60% of them detected once, and 3% to 4.5% sits in the top ten. The source material was peripheral blood. The source is a woman of 80 years or more with acute or convalescent COVID-19.

V gene TRBV7-2 combines with J gene TRBJ2-7; a possible D gene is TRBD1 (6 bases). Trimming removed 5 bases at V and 5 bases at J, with 16 bases between. The CDR3 consists of 14 residues. Germline loops: CDR1 SGHTA, CDR2 FQGNSA. CDR3 DNA sequence: TGTGCCAGCAGCATAAACAGGGTACCCGACGAGCAGTACTTC. Amino acids: CASSINRVPDEQYF.

In its sample, this clone was seen once. CDR3 DNA: TGTGCCAGCAGCTTGTTGGGACAAAGGGTCTTCTATGGCTACACCTTC. It codes for CASSLLGQRVFYGYTF. The J gene is TRBJ1-2, the V gene TRBV5-6, with a possible D match to TRBD1 (6 bases). CDR1 is SGHDT and CDR2 is YYEEEE in the germline V gene. V lost 1 base and J lost 4, with 17 bases in between. The length of the CDR3 is 16 residues.

This clone was seen a handful of times. The gene calls are TRBV3-1 (or the pseudogene TRBV3-2) and TRBJ2-5, with 14 bases that match TRBD2. This CDR3 spans 16 amino acids. Germline V gives CDR1 LGHDT, CDR2 YNNKEL (reference sequence). The V and J ends lost 5 bases and 5 bases, in that order; junction bases with no gene match: 7. The CDR3 DNA reads as TGTGCCAGCAGCACCGGGACTAGCGGGGGTAGGGAGACCCAGTACTTC. Amino acids: CASSTGTSGGRETQYF.

The chain uses TRBV6-5 and TRBJ1-2; no clear D gene. Germline V gene lookup returns CDR1 MNHEY and CDR2 SVGAGI. Deletions cut 0 bases from V and 2 bases from J, with 10 bases between. The CDR3 is 15 amino acids. CDR3 bases: TGTGCCAGCAGTTACTCGACGGGGATGAACTATGGCTACACCTTC. It yields the protein CASSYSTGMNYGYTF.

This chain links TRBV20-1 with TRBJ2-1; D unresolved. The germline V and J ends were trimmed by 2 bases and 5 bases, with 4 bases remaining between them. The V gene's germline CDR1 is DFQATT and CDR2 SNEGSKA (reference sequence). The CDR3 is 11 amino acids. The CDR3 nucleotides are TGCAGTGCTAGACGGGACAATGAGCAGTTCTTC. Encoded protein: CSARRDNEQFF.